The 4 T cell receptor beta chains given below trace back to one sample, sequenced in a study of control samples from healthy donors and cancer patients. The data were produced by immunoSEQ multiplex PCR, yet TCRdb's version contains in-frame clones alone and is incomplete. The sample has approximately 130,000 clones; approximately 87% are singletons. Sequencing used blood. These receptor sequences come from a man in his sixties in good health.

The chain couples TRBV4-1 to TRBJ1-1; TRBD1 agrees at 9 bases. The CDR3 is made up of 16 amino acids. After removal of 3 bases from V and 1 base from J, the junction contained 6 bases not matched to a gene. The germline CDR1 and CDR2 sequences are MGHRA and YSYEKL. The CDR3 region is CASSHNRGRGNTEAFF. CDR3 sequence (DNA): TGCGCCAGCAGCCATAACAGGGGGCGGGGGAACACTGAAGCTTTCTTT.

This rearrangement joins TRBV18 to TRBJ2-7; TRBD1 matches at 9 bases. V shed 3 bases, J shed 5 bases, and the junction held 14 bases outside the gene matches. The CDR3 is 17 amino acids. Germline CDR1 and CDR2: KGHSH and LQKENI. CDR3 DNA sequence: TGTGCCAGCTCACCCCTAAGGCCCGGGACAGGGCTCGACGAGCAGTACTTC. Amino acid sequence: CASSPLRPGTGLDEQYF.

Comment on this clone: One end of the junction fails to match germline, which may point to a read error. The chain joins TRBV3-1 (or the pseudogene TRBV3-2) to TRBJ1-4; D gene ambiguous. CDR1 is LGHDT and CDR2 is YNNKEL in the germline V gene (reference sequence). CDR3 size: 15 residues. The CDR3 sequence is CASSQVVFWRPVSSF. In DNA form, the CDR3 reads TGTGCCAGCAGCCAAGTTGTTTTCTGGAGGCCAGTCAGTTCGTTT.

The chain recombines TRBV18 with TRBJ1-2, with 7 bases lining up with TRBD1. CDR1 is KGHSH, CDR2 LQKENI, per germline. V shed 4 bases and J 2 bases; nucleotides not matched to a gene: 4. This CDR3 is 14 amino acids long. CDR3 bases: TGTGCCAGCTCACTTACAGGGGCCAACTATGGCTACACCTTC. Residues: CASSLTGANYGYTF.